Below, one T cell receptor beta chain is given with its context. As processed by the authors: Estimation of nucleated cell counts was performed using reference gene primer amplification. This table comes from immunoSEQ multiplex PCR, and its TCRdb copy is limited to in-frame clones, with some not included. Clone size and the V and J calls come from that table; the DNA yielded D and trimming. This table holds 300,000 or so clones, around 83% found once. This sample was included in a study of blood T cell repertoires in COVID-19. Across the whole study: Sources were T cells, B-cell-depleted T cells, or PBMCs; the material itself was cDNA or gDNA.

This clonotype was sampled from a woman aged 45-59 years with acute or convalescent COVID-19. Sequenced input: peripheral blood.

CDR3 in amino acids: CAVWGGPRTDTQYF. The CDR3 DNA follows: TGTGCCGTCTGGGGGGGTCCACGCACAGATACGCAGTATTTT. The V and J genes are TRBV11-2 and TRBJ2-3, with TRBD2 matching 7 bases. Looked up from germline, CDR1 is SGHAT and CDR2 is FQNNGV. The CDR3 is 14 amino acids. V shed 11 bases and J 1 base; nucleotides not matched to a gene: 9.